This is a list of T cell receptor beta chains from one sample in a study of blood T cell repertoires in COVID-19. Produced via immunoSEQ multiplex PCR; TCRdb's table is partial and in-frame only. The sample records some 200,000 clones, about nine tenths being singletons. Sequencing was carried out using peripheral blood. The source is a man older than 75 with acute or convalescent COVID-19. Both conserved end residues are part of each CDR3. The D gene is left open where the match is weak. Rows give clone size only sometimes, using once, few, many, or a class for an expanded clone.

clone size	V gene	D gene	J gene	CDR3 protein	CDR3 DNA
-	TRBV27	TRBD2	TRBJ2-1	CASSLGLAGGYNEQFF	TGTGCCAGCAGTTTAGGACTAGCGGGAGGTTACAATGAGCAGTTCTTC
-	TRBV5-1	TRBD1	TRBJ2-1	CASSWRTGSTYNEQFF	TGCGCCAGCAGCTGGAGGACAGGATCGACCTACAATGAGCAGTTCTTC
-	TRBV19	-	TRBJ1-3	CASSQGRRGSGNTIYF	TGTGCCAGTAGCCAAGGGCGCAGGGGTTCTGGAAACACCATATATTTT
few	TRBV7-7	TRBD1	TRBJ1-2	CASSSDRGGYGYTF	TGTGCTAGCAGCTCAGACAGGGGGGGTTATGGCTACACCTTC
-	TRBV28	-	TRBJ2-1	CASTVNRDNEQFF	TGTGCCAGCACCGTTAACCGGGACAATGAGCAGTTCTTC
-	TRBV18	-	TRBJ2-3	CASSPFDYIGSTDTQYF	TGTGCCAGCTCACCGTTTGACTACATTGGCTCCACAGATACGCAGTATTTT
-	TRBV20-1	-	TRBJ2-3	CSASAWEELTDTQYF	TGCAGTGCTAGTGCGTGGGAGGAACTCACAGATACGCAGTATTTT
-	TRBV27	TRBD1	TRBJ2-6	CASSSSVDRGRSGANVLTF	TGTGCCAGCAGTTCATCCGTGGACAGGGGGAGGTCTGGGGCCAACGTCCTGACTTTC
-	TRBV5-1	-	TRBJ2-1	CASSSRGGSSYNEQFF	TGCGCCAGCAGCTCCCGAGGAGGGAGCTCCTACAATGAGCAGTTCTTC
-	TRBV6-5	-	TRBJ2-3	CASSYTLAPSTDTQYF	TGTGCCAGCAGTTACACACTAGCACCTAGCACAGATACGCAGTATTTT
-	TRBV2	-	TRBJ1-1	CASSDPGADHTEAFF	TGTGCCAGCAGCGATCCAGGGGCTGATCACACTGAAGCTTTCTTT
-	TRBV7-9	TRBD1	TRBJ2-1	CASSLITGGRTSDEQFF	TGTGCCAGCAGCCTTATAACAGGGGGCAGGACTTCCGATGAGCAGTTCTTC
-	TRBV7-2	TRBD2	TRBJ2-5	CASSSIAGGQETQYF	TGTGCCAGCAGCTCAATAGCGGGAGGGCAAGAGACCCAGTACTTC
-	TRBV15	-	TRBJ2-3	CATSRVVALPTDTQYF	TGTGCCACCAGCAGAGTGGTCGCGCTTCCTACGGATACGCAGTATTTT
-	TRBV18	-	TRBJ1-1	CASSHTTNTEAFF	TGTGCCAGCTCACACACAACGAACACTGAAGCTTTCTTT
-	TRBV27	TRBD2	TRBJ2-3	CASSRRPLTSGISTDTQYF	TGTGCCAGCAGTCGACGGCCCCTGACTAGCGGGATTAGCACAGATACGCAGTATTTT
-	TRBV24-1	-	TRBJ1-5	CATSDPTENQPQHF	TGTGCCACCAGTGACCCGACAGAAAATCAGCCCCAGCATTTT
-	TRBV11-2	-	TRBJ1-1	CASSLVFGGLNTEAFF	TGTGCCAGCAGCTTAGTGTTCGGCGGCTTGAACACTGAAGCTTTCTTT
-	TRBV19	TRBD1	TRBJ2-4	CASSRRDRENIQYF	TGTGCCAGTAGTAGACGGGACAGGGAAAACATTCAGTACTTC
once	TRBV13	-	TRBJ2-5	CASSQGDETQYF	TGTGCCAGCAGCCAAGGGGATGAGACCCAGTACTTC
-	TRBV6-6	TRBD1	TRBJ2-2	CASSQTGAQQGTGELFF	TGTGCCAGCAGTCAGACAGGGGCCCAGCAAGGCACCGGGGAGCTGTTTTTT
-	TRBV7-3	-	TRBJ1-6	CASSSFLNSPLHF	TGTGCCAGCAGCTCCTTTCTTAATTCACCCCTCCACTTT
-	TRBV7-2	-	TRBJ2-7	CASSRLIYEQYF	TGTGCCAGCAGCCGACTAATCTACGAGCAGTACTTC
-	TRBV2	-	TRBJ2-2	CASSGSGHTGELFF	TGTGCCAGCAGTGGTAGCGGACACACCGGGGAGCTGTTTTTT
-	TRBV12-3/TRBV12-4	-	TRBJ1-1	CASSFSGGTEAFF	TGTGCCAGCAGTTTCTCGGGGGGCACTGAAGCTTTCTTT
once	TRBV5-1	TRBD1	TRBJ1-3	CASSDRTGPNSGNTIYF	TGCGCCAGCAGCGACCGGACAGGCCCCAACTCTGGAAACACCATATATTTT
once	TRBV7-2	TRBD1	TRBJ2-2	CASSQTGQGPGELFF	TGTGCCAGCAGCCAGACGGGACAGGGACCCGGGGAGCTGTTTTTT
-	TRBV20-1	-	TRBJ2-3	CSASLAGLVPDTQYF	TGCAGTGCTAGTCTCGCAGGATTGGTCCCAGATACGCAGTATTTT
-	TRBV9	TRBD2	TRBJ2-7	CASGESGSLTYEQYF	TGTGCCAGCGGAGAGAGCGGGAGCCTAACCTACGAGCAGTACTTC
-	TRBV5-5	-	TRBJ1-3	CASSTMSGDNTIYF	TGTGCCAGCAGCACTATGTCCGGGGATAACACCATATATTTT
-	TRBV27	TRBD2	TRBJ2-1	CASSPGTSGRNEQFF	TGTGCCAGCAGTCCAGGGACTAGCGGGAGGAATGAGCAGTTCTTC
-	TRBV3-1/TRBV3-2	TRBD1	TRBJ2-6	CASSKQGAFGANVLTF	TGTGCCAGCAGCAAACAGGGGGCGTTTGGGGCCAACGTCCTGACTTTC
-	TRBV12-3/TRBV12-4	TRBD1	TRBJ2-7	CASSETGRGEQYF	TGTGCCAGCAGTGAGACAGGGCGAGGGGAGCAGTACTTC
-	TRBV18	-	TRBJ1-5	CASSPGGTNQPQHF	TGTGCCAGCTCACCGGGGGGAACGAATCAGCCCCAGCATTTT
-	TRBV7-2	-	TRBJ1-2	CASSLIANYGYTF	TGTGCCAGCAGCTTAATAGCTAACTATGGCTACACCTTC